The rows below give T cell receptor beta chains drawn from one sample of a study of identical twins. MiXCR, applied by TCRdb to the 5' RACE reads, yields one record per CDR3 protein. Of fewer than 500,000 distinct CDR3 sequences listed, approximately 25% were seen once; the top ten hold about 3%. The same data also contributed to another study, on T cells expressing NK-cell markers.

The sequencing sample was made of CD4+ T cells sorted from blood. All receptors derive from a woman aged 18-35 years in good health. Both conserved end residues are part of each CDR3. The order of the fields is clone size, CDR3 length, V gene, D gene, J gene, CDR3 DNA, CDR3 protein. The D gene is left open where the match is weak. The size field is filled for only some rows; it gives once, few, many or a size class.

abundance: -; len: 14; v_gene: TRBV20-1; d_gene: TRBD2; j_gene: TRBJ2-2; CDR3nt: TGCAGTGCTAGTTCTAGCGGGACCACCGGGGAGCTGTTTTTT; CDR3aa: CSASSSGTTGELFF
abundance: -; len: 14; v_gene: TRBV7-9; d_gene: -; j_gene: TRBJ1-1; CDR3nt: TGTGCCAGCAGCTTACAGGTTCCGAACACTGAAGCTTTCTTT; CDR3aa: CASSLQVPNTEAFF
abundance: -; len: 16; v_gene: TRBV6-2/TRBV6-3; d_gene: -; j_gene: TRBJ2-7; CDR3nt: TGTGCCAGCAGCCAGCGATGGGGCCAGGGGACCTACGAGCAGTACTTC; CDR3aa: CASSQRWGQGTYEQYF
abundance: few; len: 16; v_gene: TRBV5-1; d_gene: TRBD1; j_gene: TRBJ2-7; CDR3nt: TGCGCCAGCAGCCCCTCTGGACAGGGAAGGTCCTACGAGCAGTACTTC; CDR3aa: CASSPSGQGRSYEQYF
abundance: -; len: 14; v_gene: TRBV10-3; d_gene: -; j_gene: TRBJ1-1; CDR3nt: TGTGCCATCAGTGACGGGGGACGGAACACTGAAGCTTTCTTT; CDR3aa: CAISDGGRNTEAFF
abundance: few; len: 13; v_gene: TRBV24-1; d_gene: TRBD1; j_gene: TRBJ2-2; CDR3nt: TGTGCCACGAAGGGGGCTCCCACCGGGGAGCTGTTTTTT; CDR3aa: CATKGAPTGELFF
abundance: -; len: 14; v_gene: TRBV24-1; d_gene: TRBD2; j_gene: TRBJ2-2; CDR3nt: TGTGCCACCAGTGAGTCGGGGAGGGCCGGGGAGCTGTTTTTT; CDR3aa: CATSESGRAGELFF
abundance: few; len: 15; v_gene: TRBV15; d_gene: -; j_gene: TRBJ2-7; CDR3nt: TGTGCCACCAGCATCGGGGGCCAGGGGTCCTACGAGCAGTACTTC; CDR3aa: CATSIGGQGSYEQYF
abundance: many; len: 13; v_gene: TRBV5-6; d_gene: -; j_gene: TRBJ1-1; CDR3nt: TGTGCCAGCAGCTTGACAGGGACGACTGAAGCTTTCTTT; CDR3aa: CASSLTGTTEAFF
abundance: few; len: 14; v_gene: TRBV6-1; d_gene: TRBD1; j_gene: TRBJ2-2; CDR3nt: TGTGCCAGCAGGGACAGGGGGCTTAACGGGGAGCTGTTTTTT; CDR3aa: CASRDRGLNGELFF
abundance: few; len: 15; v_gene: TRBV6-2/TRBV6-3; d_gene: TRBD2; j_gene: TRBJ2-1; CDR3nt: TGTGCCAGCAGGGGTAGCGGGAGTGGGCATAATGAGCAGTTCTTC; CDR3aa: CASRGSGSGHNEQFF
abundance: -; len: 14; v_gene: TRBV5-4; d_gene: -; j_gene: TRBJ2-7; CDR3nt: TGTGCCAGCAGCCGCGGGACTCCTAACACCGAGCAGTACTTC; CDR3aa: CASSRGTPNTEQYF
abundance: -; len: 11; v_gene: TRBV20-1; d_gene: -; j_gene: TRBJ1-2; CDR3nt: TGCAGTGCTAGCCCTTTTCATGGCTACACCTTC; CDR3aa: CSASPFHGYTF
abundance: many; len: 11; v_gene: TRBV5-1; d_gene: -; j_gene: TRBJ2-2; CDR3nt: TGCGCCAGCAGCTTGTCCGGGGAGCTGTTTTTT; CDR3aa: CASSLSGELFF
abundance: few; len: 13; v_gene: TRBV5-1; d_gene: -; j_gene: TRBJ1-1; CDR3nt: TGCGCCAGCAGTTCGTATCGCCAGGGTGAAGCTTTCTTT; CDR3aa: CASSSYRQGEAFF
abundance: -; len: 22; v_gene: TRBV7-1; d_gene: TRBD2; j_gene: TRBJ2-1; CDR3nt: TGTGCCAGCAGCTCCTCCCGGACTAGCGGGAGCACGTCCCCGAGATCCTACAATGAGCAGTTCTTC; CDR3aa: CASSSSRTSGSTSPRSYNEQFF
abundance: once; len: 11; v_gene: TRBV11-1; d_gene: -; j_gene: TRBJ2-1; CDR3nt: TGTGCCAGCAGCTTAACAGCTGAGCAGTTCTTC; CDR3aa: CASSLTAEQFF
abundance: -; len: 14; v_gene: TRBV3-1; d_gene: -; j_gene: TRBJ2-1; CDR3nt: TGTGCCAGCAGCCAGCTGAATTCTAACAATGAGCAGTTCTTC; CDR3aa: CASSQLNSNNEQFF
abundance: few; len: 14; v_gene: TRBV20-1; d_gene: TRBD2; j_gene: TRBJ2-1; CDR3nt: TGCAGTGCTAGAGGACTAGCGGGGGACAATGAGCAGTTCTTC; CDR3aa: CSARGLAGDNEQFF